The clone carrying this TCR beta chain was seen only a few times. The sample belongs to a study of patients and donors after allogeneic stem cell transplantation. The germline V gene has CDR1 SGHTA and CDR2 FQGNSA. Deletions cut 7 bases from V and 2 bases from J, with 14 bases between. The CDR3 sequence is 14 residues long. TCRdb independently ran MiXCR on the RT-PCR reads; one entry per CDR3 protein. The sample lists fewer than 200,000 distinct CDR3 sequences, about 32% occurring once. Sequenced sample: blood, either unsorted or a sorted T cell fraction (not recorded which). The V and J genes are TRBV7-2 and TRBJ1-2; maybe TRBD1 (5 bases). The receptor's source is a human donor who was either an allogeneic HSCT recipient or a stem cell or donor lymphocyte infusion donor (not recorded which). It is not recorded whose cells these are; they may come from a transplant donor. CDR3 DNA: TGTGCCAGCACCCCCCTGGGGCAGAACTATGGCTACACCTTC. Its translation: CASTPLGQNYGYTF.